This TCR beta chain was captured in a study of technical replicates of blood from a handful of donors. The CDR3 has 17 amino acids. The J segment lost 3 bases and the V segment lost 0 bases, leaving 5 bases of the junction unmatched. Germline assignment: CDR1 WSHSY and CDR2 SAAADI. Sequenced by immunoSEQ multiplex PCR; TCRdb stores in-frame clones only, minus some. The data contain about 14,000 clones, roughly 80% of them singletons. The rearrangement links TRBV10-2 to TRBJ2-1, with 10 bases matching TRBD2. The sample consisted of PBMCs. The receptor was derived from a human donor in good health. Written as DNA, the CDR3 is TGCGCCAGCAGTGAGTCCCTAGCGGGAGTATTCTACAATGAGCAGTTCTTC. Amino acid sequence: CASSESLAGVFYNEQFF.